This entry describes one TCR beta chain. Its antigen is unknown. The CDR3 spans 16 residues. The ends lost 0 bases at V and 2 bases at J; junction bases unmatched: 6. The germline V gene has CDR1 LGHNA and CDR2 YNFKEQ. DNA at around 200 ng, tens of thousands of T cell genomes, went into sorted-subset replicate PCRs. TCRdb's copy holds only in-frame clones and misses some; the assay was immunoSEQ multiplex PCR. The repertoire holds roughly 1,000,000 clones, with around three quarters as singletons. This sample was included in a study of shared clonotypes between healthy human individuals. Study as a whole: Researchers drew samples from a couple of women and a few men aged 18 to 49. The study, taken as a whole, reports: Naive CD4 clonotype sharing across several donors was approximately 5%. Rarefaction curves obtained for sorted subsets showed sequencing incomplete despite large depth.

Sequencing was done on a sample of memory CD4+ T cells from PBMCs. As to subset: CD45RA-negative fraction. This TCR derives from a man younger than 30 in good health. Some clones in this sample may be carry-over from other donors' samples. The gene calls are TRBV4-2 and TRBJ2-7; 8 positions agree with TRBD1. The CDR3 region is CASSQDWQGATYEQYF. The CDR3 DNA sequence: TGTGCCAGCAGCCAAGATTGGCAGGGGGCGACCTACGAGCAGTACTTC.